This passage covers 15 T cell receptor beta chains from one sample sequenced in a study of cytomegalovirus exposure and HLA in healthy donors. PCR primers comprised 60 Vbeta and 13 Jbeta primers. Measured with immunoSEQ multiplex PCR; TCRdb has only the in-frame clones, and not every one. The table records around 170,000 clones, around 80% of them present only once. The sequenced material came from PBMCs. The receptor set was obtained from a woman aged 40 to 50 in good health and CMV-seropositive.

About this clone: An end of the junction does not agree with germline; a read error may underlie this. J is TRBJ1-2 and V is TRBV7-9; tentatively, D is TRBD1 (5 bases). Germline CDR1 SEHNR, CDR2 FQNEAQ (reference sequence). This CDR3 comprises 14 residues. For the CDR3, the DNA is TGTTCCAGCAGCTTAGCCGGGACTATTTATGGCTACACCTTC. It translates to CSSSLAGTIYGYTF.

The chain uses TRBV5-4 and TRBJ1-4; TRBD1 is a possible D gene (5 bases). V lost 4 bases to trimming and J lost 6 bases, with 10 bases between them. Per germline, CDR1 SGHNT and CDR2 YYREEE (reference sequence). The CDR3 totals 13 residues. CDR3 in amino acids: CASSQGTDEKLFF. The DNA of the CDR3 is TGTGCCAGCAGCCAGGGAACCGATGAAAAACTGTTTTTT.

The rearrangement joins TRBV5-1 to TRBJ1-5; 7 positions match TRBD1. CDR1 and CDR2 from the germline V gene are SGHRS and YFSETQ. The CDR3 is 16 amino acids. The V and J ends lost 4 bases and 4 bases, in that order; junction bases with no gene match: 11. The CDR3: CASSPEPGQANQPQHF. The CDR3 bases are TGCGCCAGCAGCCCAGAGCCCGGACAGGCTAATCAGCCCCAGCATTTT.

In this sample, this clone turned up a few times. CDR3 nucleotide sequence: TGTGCCAGCAGTTTCGGGACAGGGGCCTACGAGCAGTACTTC. It specifies CASSFGTGAYEQYF. The chain carries TRBV27 and TRBJ2-7; 10 bases are shared with TRBD1. Germline values: CDR1 MNHEY, CDR2 SMNVEV (reference sequence). CDR3 length equals 14 residues. Losses at the gene ends were 3 bases for V and 2 bases for J; bases not matched to a gene: 1.

This chain links TRBV30 with TRBJ2-7, with a weak D call TRBD1 (5 bases). The CDR3 consists of 16 residues. V lost 0 bases to trimming and J lost 2 bases, with 17 bases between them. Germline CDR1 GTSNPN, CDR2 SVGIG (reference sequence). The CDR3 sequence: CAWSVASQGGTYEQYF. The CDR3 DNA reads TGTGCCTGGAGTGTCGCATCCCAGGGTGGGACCTACGAGCAGTACTTC.

The chain combines TRBV7-2 with TRBJ2-1; a weak D match, TRBD2 (5 bases). V was shortened by 5 bases and J by 8 bases, with 10 bases between the two germline ends. Germline loops: CDR1 SGHTA, CDR2 FQGNSA. The CDR3 loop spans 12 amino acids. The CDR3 sequence: CASSPQDYEQFF. The CDR3 nucleotides are TGTGCCAGCAGCCCGCAGGACTATGAGCAGTTCTTC.

The table lists this clone with a few counts. The rearrangement uses TRBV15 and TRBJ2-1; TRBD2 aligns across 8 bases. Trimming removed 1 base from V and 0 bases from J; junction bases left unmatched: 2. CDR3 size: 16 residues. Germline assignment: CDR1 LNHNV and CDR2 YYDKDF (reference sequence). The chain's CDR3 is CATSRAAGGSYNEQFF. CDR3 coding DNA: TGTGCCACCAGCAGAGCTGCGGGGGGCTCCTACAATGAGCAGTTCTTC.

The chain joins TRBV14 to TRBJ2-5; 7 positions match TRBD2. The DNA end favors TRBJ2-7, so the J call may be wrong. The CDR3 is made up of 15 amino acids. Looked up from germline, CDR1 is SGHDN and CDR2 is FVKESK. The CDR3 DNA reads TGTGCCAGCAGCCAAGATGGAGGGACTACTTACGAGCAGTACTTC. The encoded protein is CASSQDGGTTYEQYF.

This chain uses TRBV28 with TRBJ2-2; D is perhaps TRBD1 (6 bases). Trimming left V 5 bases short and J 0 bases short, with 16 bases between. The CDR3 length is 17 residues. Germline values: CDR1 MDHEN, CDR2 SYDVKM. The DNA for the CDR3 is TGTGCCAGCAGTACCAATCCCGGGACAACGAACACCGGGGAGCTGTTTTTT. Translating gives CASSTNPGTTNTGELFF. Supplemented by reference TRBV28 and TRBJ2-2, the full variable domain reads DVKVTQSSRYLVKRTGEKVFLECVQDMDHENMFWYRQDPGLGLRLIYFSYDVKMKEKGDIPEGYSVSREKKERFSLILESASTNQTSMYLCASSTNPGTTNTGELFFGEGSRLTVL.

J is TRBJ1-2 and V is TRBV5-6; 7 bases are a match to TRBD1. The CDR3 has 14 residues. After removal of 1 base from V and 7 bases from J, the junction contained 7 bases not matched to a gene. Per the germline V gene, CDR1 is SGHDT and CDR2 is YYEEEE. CDR3 sequence (DNA): TGTGCCAGCAGCTTGTTAAGGGGGCGCGGTGGCTACACCTTC. Its protein product is CASSLLRGRGGYTF.

Here the CDR3 reads CATSRDPGTGTLGTIYF. The CDR3 region has the DNA TGTGCCACCAGCAGAGATCCCGGGACAGGGACCCTTGGCACCATATATTTT. This chain links TRBV15 with TRBJ1-3, with 9 bases fitting TRBD1. Germline V gives CDR1 LNHNV, CDR2 YYDKDF (reference sequence). CDR3 size: 17 residues. Germline trimming cut 0 bases from V and 9 bases from J; bases unmatched to any gene: 12.

This clone was counted only a few times. CDR3 coding DNA: TGTGCCAGCAGCTTAGGGGGGCAAGTGAATTACGAGCAGTACTTC. It translates to CASSLGGQVNYEQYF. V and J are TRBV7-9 and TRBJ2-7, with a weak D call TRBD1 (6 bases). V dropped 1 base and J dropped 4 bases, with 14 bases sitting between them. CDR1 SEHNR and CDR2 FQNEAQ come from the germline V gene (reference sequence). The length of the CDR3 is 15 residues.

The chain joins TRBV4-1 to TRBJ2-5, with 8 nucleotides matching TRBD1. V dropped 0 bases and J dropped 5; count of bases not matched to a gene: 11. The CDR3 is 17 amino acids. Germline CDR1 reads MGHRA; CDR2 reads YSYEKL. The CDR3: CASSQDYGRGLQETQYF. Written as DNA, the CDR3 is TGCGCCAGCAGCCAAGACTATGGCAGGGGGCTCCAGGAGACCCAGTACTTC.

DNA of the CDR3: TGTGCCAGCAGCTTAGACGGGTCCCTTTACAATGAGCAGTTCTTC. Its translation: CASSLDGSLYNEQFF. The V call is TRBV11-3, the J call TRBJ2-1; D uncertain. The CDR3 runs 15 residues. Germline V gene lookup returns CDR1 SGHNT and CDR2 YENEEA. Trimming cost V 0 bases and J 4 bases, with 10 bases left between them.

The chain carries TRBV7-2 and TRBJ2-2, with D unclear. The CDR3 runs 13 residues. V shed 6 bases and J shed 1 base, with 6 bases lying between them. Germline values: CDR1 SGHTA, CDR2 FQGNSA. CDR3 nucleotides: TGTGCCAGCAGGATTAGGAACACCGGGGAGCTGTTTTTT. This encodes CASRIRNTGELFF.